This TCR beta chain was captured in a study of patients and donors after allogeneic stem cell transplantation. Each CDR3 protein gets one entry after TCRdb re-called the RT-PCR reads with MiXCR. Of about 88,000 distinct CDR3 sequences in the sample, around 48% were seen once. The germline V and J ends were trimmed by 3 bases and 0 bases, with 14 bases remaining between them. Germline values: CDR1 GTSNPN, CDR2 SVGIG (reference sequence). CDR3 size: 15 residues. The sample consisted of blood, either unsorted or a sorted T cell fraction (not recorded which). The genes are TRBV30 and TRBJ1-1; tentative D call: TRBD1 (5 bases). The origin of this receptor is a human donor who was either an allogeneic HSCT recipient or a stem cell or donor lymphocyte infusion donor (not recorded which). It is not recorded whose cells these are; they may come from a transplant donor. CDR3 region: CAWRAIDSLNTEAFF. The CDR3 region has the DNA TGTGCCTGGAGGGCCATCGACAGTTTGAACACTGAAGCTTTCTTT.